These 31 T cell receptor beta chains were sequenced from one sample in a study of T cells in Graves' hyperthyroidism and ophthalmopathy. TCR beta CDR3 regions were amplified from RNA. The primer set for the first-round RT-PCR of the TCR CDR3 was HTBI. TCRdb reprocessed the multiplex PCR reads via MiXCR and lists one record per CDR3 protein. The top ten hold approximately 35% of the sample, which has 250,000 to 400,000 distinct CDR3 sequences, roughly an eighth seen once. The sequenced sample consisted of blood. These receptors were collected from a woman in her 40s with Graves' ophthalmopathy.

This clonotype was counted ten times or more. V gene TRBV7-2 combines with J gene TRBJ1-2; 7 bases are shared with TRBD1. The CDR3 extends over 13 amino acids. V lost 5 bases to trimming and J lost 6 bases; unmatched junction nucleotides: 6. Germline V gene sequence: CDR1 SGHTA, CDR2 FQGNSA. For the CDR3, the DNA is TGTGCCAGCAGCGCAGGGGGGGGCGATGGCTACACCTTC. Residues: CASSAGGGDGYTF.

Many counts were recorded for this clonotype. The gene calls are TRBV24-1 and TRBJ1-2; 7 bases are shared with TRBD1. CDR3 length: 14 amino acids. The germline CDR1 and CDR2 sequences are KGHDR and SFDVKD. With 4 bases clipped from V and 5 bases from J, the junction kept 6 bases outside the gene matches. The DNA for the CDR3 is TGTGCCACCAGTGACTCGGACAGGCTATATGGCTACACCTTC. This sequence encodes CATSDSDRLYGYTF.

The rearrangement links TRBV20-1 to TRBJ2-7, with D tentatively TRBD2 (6 bases). The CDR3 is 14 residues long. CDR1 and CDR2 (germline): DFQATT, SNEGSKA (reference sequence). V was clipped by 3 bases and J by 7 bases, with 19 bases between them. CDR3 in DNA: TGCAGTGCTAGTTTTGTCTCTGTGGCGGGGGAGCAGTACTTC. It yields the protein CSASFVSVAGEQYF.

The chain couples TRBV7-9 to TRBJ2-6; D call uncertain. This CDR3 is 15 amino acids long. Germline CDR1 and CDR2: SEHNR and FQNEAQ (reference sequence). V lost 4 bases to trimming and J lost 0 bases, with 7 bases between them. The CDR3 DNA reads as TGTGCCAGCAGCTCCATCAACTCTGGGGCCAACGTCCTGACTTTC. Its translation is CASSSINSGANVLTF.

The chain links TRBV20-1 to TRBJ2-5; D is possibly TRBD2 (6 bases). Germline V gene lookup returns CDR1 DFQATT and CDR2 SNEGSKA (reference sequence). The CDR3 is made up of 14 amino acids. The CDR3 DNA reads TGCAGCGTTGCGGATAGGCGGGGCGTGGAGACCCAGTACTTC. Translated, it gives CSVADRRGVETQYF.

This clonotype occurred many times. This chain's CDR3 is CASREGQGNQPQHF. For the CDR3, the DNA is TGTGCCAGCAGAGAAGGACAGGGCAATCAGCCCCAGCATTTT. This chain links TRBV12-3 or TRBV12-4 with TRBJ1-5, with 7 bases fitting TRBD1. CDR3 length: 14 amino acids. J lost 2 bases, V lost 6 bases, and 4 bases had no gene match.

This clonotype was seen many times. V is TRBV12-3 or TRBV12-4 and J is TRBJ1-5; D unclear. The CDR3 contains 14 residues. With 3 bases removed from V and 6 bases from J, the gap between germline ends came to 12 bases. In DNA form, the CDR3 reads TGTGCCAGCAGTTTCTCCGGGAATGGTCAGCCCCAGCATTTT. Translating it yields CASSFSGNGQPQHF.

This clonotype was seen at least ten times. The chain carries TRBV20-1 and TRBJ2-7; 7 bases match TRBD2. In germline, CDR1 is DFQATT, CDR2 SNEGSKA (reference sequence). The CDR3 extends over 12 amino acids. V shed 4 bases, J shed 0 bases, and the junction held 0 bases outside the gene matches. CDR3 amino acids: CSATSGSYEQYF. CDR3 bases: TGCAGTGCTACTAGCGGCTCCTACGAGCAGTACTTC.

This clonotype was counted at least ten times. The rearrangement joins TRBV27 to TRBJ2-6; TRBD2 is a possible D gene (5 bases). Trimming cost V 7 bases and J 0 bases, with 22 bases left between them. CDR3 length: 19 residues. Germline lookup yields CDR1 MNHEY and CDR2 SMNVEV (reference sequence). The CDR3, as DNA: TGTGCCAGCACGTCCTATTTTCGGGGTTCACACTCTGGGGCCAACGTCCTGACTTTC. Encoded protein: CASTSYFRGSHSGANVLTF.

J is TRBJ2-1 and V is TRBV19; perhaps TRBD2 as D (6 bases). There are 15 residues in the CDR3. Per the germline V gene, CDR1 is LNHDA and CDR2 is SQIVND (reference sequence). V gave up 7 bases and J gave up 7 bases, with 20 bases separating them. In DNA form, the CDR3 reads TGTGCCAGTAATACGGAGGGAGTCGGGTATAATGAGCAGTTCTTC. Encoded protein: CASNTEGVGYNEQFF.

This chain uses TRBV20-1 with TRBJ2-1, with 8 bases fitting TRBD2. The CDR3 spans 15 residues. Per the germline V gene, CDR1 is DFQATT and CDR2 is SNEGSKA (reference sequence). V was pared by 1 base and J by 3 bases, with 5 bases of the junction left unmatched. The CDR3 region has the DNA TGCAGTGCTAGAGTGATAGCGGGAAGCTACAATGAGCAGTTCTTC. As protein: CSARVIAGSYNEQFF.

The chain has TRBV11-2 and TRBJ2-3, with TRBD2 identical over 12 bases. In germline, CDR1 is SGHAT, CDR2 FQNNGV. V lost 1 base and J lost 3; bases outside the gene matches: 11. The CDR3 totals 19 residues. The CDR3, as DNA: TGTGCCAGCAGCTTAGCCGGGCTAGCGGGAGGGTCTGGGACAGATACGCAGTATTTT. Protein: CASSLAGLAGGSGTDTQYF.

This clonotype was seen many times. The chain employs TRBV29-1 and TRBJ2-7, with D unclear. The CDR3 runs 11 residues. Germline CDR1 and CDR2: SQVTM and ANQGSEA. Trimming left V 5 bases short and J 2 bases short, with 7 bases between. CDR3: CSVTDTYEQYF. CDR3 DNA sequence: TGCAGCGTTACCGATACCTACGAGCAGTACTTC.

This clonotype has just a few counts. The chain carries TRBV20-1 and TRBJ2-7; D possibly corresponds to TRBD2 (6 bases). Per germline, CDR1 DFQATT and CDR2 SNEGSKA (reference sequence). CDR3 length: 14 residues. The ends were cut back, 6 bases at V and 7 bases at J, with 22 bases in the middle. This CDR3 reads CSASPSGELKEQYF. The CDR3 nucleotides are TGCAGTGCATCCCCCTCGGGAGAATTAAAGGAGCAGTACTTC.

This clonotype came up a few times. The chain carries TRBV7-9 and TRBJ2-4; D possibly corresponds to TRBD2 (6 bases). From germline, CDR1 is SEHNR and CDR2 FQNEAQ (reference sequence). The CDR3 totals 14 residues. V lost 1 base, J lost 6 bases, and 10 bases lay in between. CDR3 sequence reads: CASSLVGGINIQYF. The CDR3 DNA follows: TGTGCCAGCAGCTTAGTTGGAGGGATAAACATTCAGTACTTC.

In its sample, this clonotype was seen many times. V is TRBV7-2 and J is TRBJ2-7, with TRBD2 matching 7 bases. Germline trimming cut 5 bases from V and 4 bases from J; bases unmatched to any gene: 11. The CDR3 runs to 15 residues. Germline V gives CDR1 SGHTA, CDR2 FQGNSA. DNA of the CDR3: TGTGCCAGCAGCCGAAGCCCTGGGGGGGGGTACGAGCAGTACTTC. Protein product: CASSRSPGGGYEQYF.

This clonotype showed up many times. V is TRBV3-1 and J is TRBJ2-5, with a possible D match to TRBD2 (6 bases). Germline assignment: CDR1 LGHDT and CDR2 YNNKEL (reference sequence). There are 16 residues in the CDR3. V was cut by 1 base and J by 7 bases, with 19 bases left in between. The CDR3: CASSQVYENRGRTQYF. In DNA form, the CDR3 reads TGTGCCAGCAGCCAAGTTTATGAGAACCGGGGGAGGACCCAGTACTTC.

This clonotype was observed many times. J is TRBJ1-6 and V is TRBV11-2; D unresolved. The germline V and J ends were trimmed by 7 bases and 12 bases, with 22 bases remaining between them. The CDR3 is 15 amino acids. Germline V gene data show CDR1 as SGHAT and CDR2 as FQNNGV. DNA for the CDR3: TGTGCCAGCACCTCAGCAGGCTGGCTGGTAGGACCCCTCCACTTT. Its protein is CASTSAGWLVGPLHF.

This clonotype was seen repeatedly, ten times or more. J is TRBJ2-7 and V is TRBV2; D unresolved. The CDR3 has 11 amino acids. Trimming stripped 8 bases from V and 9 bases from J, with 14 bases between. From germline, CDR1 is SNHLY and CDR2 FYNNEI. DNA of the CDR3: TGTGCCAGCGCCTCAGAGGCCCGGCAGTACTTC. It is translated as CASASEARQYF.

Many counts were recorded for this clonotype. The chain is built from TRBV3-1 and TRBJ1-2; 8 bases fit TRBD1. J gave up 0 bases and V 4 bases, and 4 bases lay outside the gene matches. Per the germline V gene, CDR1 is LGHDT and CDR2 is YNNKEL (reference sequence). CDR3 length: 15 amino acids. In DNA form, the CDR3 reads TGTGCCAGCAGCCTCGGACAGGGAACTAACTATGGCTACACCTTC. It codes for CASSLGQGTNYGYTF.

In its sample, this clonotype was seen many times. J is TRBJ2-3 and V is TRBV18, with unresolved D. This CDR3 is built from 12 residues. Germline V lookup: CDR1 KGHSH, CDR2 LQKENI. V dropped 8 bases and J dropped 0 bases, with 6 bases sitting between them. CDR3 coding DNA: TGTGCCAGCAGTCGGAGCACAGATACGCAGTATTTT. Amino acids: CASSRSTDTQYF.

The table lists this clonotype with many counts. The chain couples TRBV29-1 to TRBJ2-7; a weak D match, TRBD2 (6 bases). The CDR3 sequence is 13 residues long. From germline, CDR1 is SQVTM and CDR2 ANQGSEA. Trimming cost V 4 bases and J 6 bases, with 16 bases left between them. Here the CDR3 reads CSVGGGAFSEQYF. CDR3 DNA sequence: TGCAGCGTTGGTGGAGGGGCGTTTAGCGAGCAGTACTTC.

The sample holds many counts of this clonotype. The rearrangement links TRBV6-1 to TRBJ1-2; D remains ambiguous. Per the germline V gene, CDR1 is MNHNS and CDR2 is SASEGT. V was cut by 5 bases and J by 4 bases, with 17 bases left in between. CDR3 length: 15 amino acids. The CDR3 DNA reads as TGTGCCAGCAGTTACGTGTCAGAGCTACGCTATGGCTACACCTTC. This gives the protein CASSYVSELRYGYTF.

This clonotype was detected many times. The rearrangement uses TRBV7-9 and TRBJ1-6; D call uncertain. V lost 3 bases, J lost 13 bases, and 16 bases lay in between. Germline CDR1 reads SEHNR; CDR2 reads FQNEAQ (reference sequence). The CDR3 extends over 14 amino acids. The CDR3 region is CASSFLGRFEPLHF. CDR3 bases: TGTGCCAGCAGCTTCCTAGGCCGTTTTGAGCCCCTCCACTTT.

This clonotype was detected only a few times. The rearrangement uses TRBV5-4 and TRBJ1-1; D is uncertain. CDR1 and CDR2 from the germline V gene are SGHNT and YYREEE (reference sequence). This CDR3 has 13 residues. V lost 0 bases and J lost 5, with 8 bases in between. DNA of the CDR3: TGTGCCAGCAGCTTGGACGCTTTAACTGAAGCTTTCTTT. Translated: CASSLDALTEAFF.

With regard to this clonotype: This may arise from a read error, as a much more abundant clone is one base away. The chain employs TRBV7-2 and TRBJ2-7, with 11 bases that match TRBD2. The last part of the DNA fits TRBJ2-1 better; the J call may be wrong. CDR3 length: 16 residues. Germline values: CDR1 SGHTA, CDR2 FQGNSA. CDR3 in amino acids: CASSYAGTSGSYEQFF. The CDR3 nucleotides are TGTGCCAGCAGCTATGCCGGGACTAGCGGCTCCTACGAGCAGTTCTTC.

This clonotype was seen many times. This chain joins TRBV6-2 or TRBV6-3 and TRBJ2-3, with 8 bases aligning to TRBD2. V lost 7 bases and J lost 3; bases outside the gene matches: 9. Germline loops: CDR1 MNHEY, CDR2 SVGEGT. The CDR3 length is 15 residues. The CDR3 region is CASKWRGARTDTQYF. CDR3 coding DNA: TGTGCCAGCAAGTGGCGGGGGGCCCGGACAGATACGCAGTATTTT.

V usage is TRBV7-9 and J usage is TRBJ2-2; 7 bases match TRBD1. V lost 1 base to trimming and J lost 0 bases; unmatched junction nucleotides: 8. Germline loops: CDR1 SEHNR, CDR2 FQNEAQ (reference sequence). The CDR3 is made up of 18 amino acids. CDR3 amino acids: CASSLGRDSLPNTGELFF. CDR3 bases: TGTGCCAGCAGCTTAGGTAGGGACAGCCTACCGAACACCGGGGAGCTGTTTTTT.

This clonotype was found many times. V is TRBV6-2 or TRBV6-3 and J is TRBJ1-5; TRBD1 matches at 8 bases. V was pared by 10 bases and J by 6 bases, with 5 bases of the junction left unmatched. The CDR3 runs 12 residues. CDR1 is MNHEY and CDR2 is SVGEGT in the germline V gene. The CDR3 bases are TGTGCCACCAACAGGGGGAGTCAGCCCCAGCATTTT. Translating gives CATNRGSQPQHF.

This clonotype was counted many times. V is TRBV2 and J is TRBJ2-5; 9 nucleotides agree with TRBD2. CDR3 length: 16 amino acids. Germline V lookup: CDR1 SNHLY, CDR2 FYNNEI. J was trimmed by 4 bases and V by 2 bases; bases with no gene match: 8. In DNA, the CDR3 is TGTGCCAGCAGTGAATGGGCGGGAGGGCCTGGAGAGACCCAGTACTTC. The encoded protein is CASSEWAGGPGETQYF.

This clonotype was counted many times. This rearrangement joins TRBV12-3 or TRBV12-4 to TRBJ2-1; either TRBD1 or TRBD2 may fit D (5 bases each). CDR3 length: 15 residues. V lost 6 bases and J lost 4, with 16 bases in between. The CDR3 reads CASRTGPQAYNEQFF. In nucleotides, the CDR3 is TGTGCCAGCAGAACGGGACCGCAGGCTTACAATGAGCAGTTCTTC.